The 2 T cell receptor beta chains reported below all come from one sample, sequenced in a study of PD-L1 blockade in urothelial cancer. Time point denoted: pretreatment peripheral blood. The method was immunoSEQ multiplex PCR; TCRdb's version includes in-frame clones alone and lacks a portion of them. The sample includes about 63,000 clones, 81% of them seen just once. This material consisted of PBMCs, taken around atezolizumab (anti-PD-L1) treatment. The source is an older man with urothelial cancer.

J is TRBJ2-1 and V is TRBV7-8; 9 nucleotides align to TRBD2. J lost 7 bases, V lost 5 bases, and 15 bases had no gene match. The CDR3 runs 17 residues. Germline CDR1 is SGHVS and CDR2 is FQNEAQ. The CDR3: CASSTTWGRGGQNEQFF. The CDR3 DNA reads as TGTGCCAGCAGCACAACTTGGGGGCGGGGGGGCCAAAATGAGCAGTTCTTC.

The V gene is TRBV19, the J gene TRBJ1-6, with D unresolved. Trimming pared 0 bases from V and 9 bases from J, leaving 12 bases between. Germline lookup yields CDR1 LNHDA and CDR2 SQIVND (reference sequence). There are 15 residues in the CDR3. Written as DNA, the CDR3 is TGTGCCAGTAGTATAGAGAGGGCCCAGAGTTCACCCCTCCACTTT. Encoded protein: CASSIERAQSSPLHF.